The 12 T cell receptor beta chains below come from one sample, sequenced in a study of cytomegalovirus exposure and HLA in healthy donors listed by TCRdb under 2017. Libraries were constructed by the immunoSEQ multiplex PCR assay. A mixture of 60 forward primers for TCR Vbeta segments and 13 reverse primers for TCR Jbeta segments was used in the multiplex PCR. TCRdb carries this immuneACCESS record with in-frame sequences only. Its versions omit some clonotypes, under half of them owing to an unresolved V gene in the studies checked, with the rest unexplained. This sample has approximately 130,000 clones in its table, and 65% to 80% of those were observed once. The ten largest make up about 1.7% of the sample. Sequencing input: PBMCs. These receptors were obtained from a woman aged 40 to 50 in good health and CMV-seronegative.

The V gene is TRBV6-5, the J gene TRBJ2-2, with D maybe TRBD1 (5 bases). The CDR3 contains 15 residues. In germline, CDR1 is MNHEY, CDR2 SVGAGI. V lost 6 bases and J 6 bases, leaving 17 bases between the germline ends. As DNA, the CDR3 is TGTGCCAGCAGCCCCCTTTGGGGCGCGCCCGGGGAGCTGTTTTTT. Translating gives CASSPLWGAPGELFF.

This chain joins TRBV19 and TRBJ2-1, with unresolved D. This CDR3 spans 15 amino acids. Germline lookup yields CDR1 LNHDA and CDR2 SQIVND (reference sequence). The V and J ends lost 6 bases and 6 bases respectively, with 18 bases between them. The CDR3 reads CASSPGFHNGNEQFF. Written as DNA, the CDR3 is TGTGCCAGTAGCCCGGGTTTCCACAACGGCAATGAGCAGTTCTTC.

This clone came up a few times. J is TRBJ1-4 and V is TRBV15; 11 nucleotides match TRBD1. Germline V CDR1 and CDR2: LNHNV, YYDKDF (reference sequence). There are 18 residues in the CDR3. With 5 bases clipped from V and 9 bases from J, the junction kept 17 bases outside the gene matches. Here the CDR3 reads CATSPLPGQGAESKKLFF. DNA of the CDR3: TGTGCCACCAGCCCCCTCCCCGGACAGGGGGCGGAATCTAAAAAACTGTTTTTT.

CDR3 sequence (DNA): TGTGCCAGCAGTATGAGAGAGACCCAGTACTTC. Translating it yields CASSMRETQYF. The rearrangement joins TRBV5-6 to TRBJ2-5; D not certain. V shed 5 bases and J shed 4 bases, with 6 bases lying between them. This CDR3 region has 11 residues. The germline CDR1 and CDR2 sequences are SGHDT and YYEEEE.

This clone was seen a handful of times. At one of its ends the junction is not consistent with the germline gene, which may arise from a read error. The chain has TRBV7-9 and TRBJ2-4; 11 bases fit TRBD2. Germline V lookup: CDR1 SEHNR, CDR2 FQNEAQ (reference sequence). The CDR3 extends over 16 amino acids. The CDR3 DNA reads TGTGCCAGCAGCCCCTCCGTAGCGGGAGGGACGAACAGTCAGTACTTC. Translating it yields CASSPSVAGGTNSQYF.

The chain combines TRBV6-6 with TRBJ1-5; 9 positions agree with TRBD1. Germline lookup yields CDR1 MNHNY and CDR2 SVGAGI (reference sequence). The CDR3 totals 16 residues. Germline trimming cut 4 bases from V and 5 bases from J; bases unmatched to any gene: 9. The CDR3 region is CASSFNPGTGYQPQHF. CDR3 DNA: TGTGCCAGCAGTTTTAACCCCGGGACAGGGTATCAGCCCCAGCATTTT.

The rearrangement links TRBV28 to TRBJ1-5; no definite D call. Per the germline V gene, CDR1 is MDHEN and CDR2 is SYDVKM. V lost 7 bases and J lost 0, with 13 bases in between. The CDR3 extends over 15 amino acids. In DNA, the CDR3 is TGTGCCAGCACCCCTTCCTTCGTTAGCAATCAGCCCCAGCATTTT. Translating it yields CASTPSFVSNQPQHF.

The J gene is TRBJ2-1, the V gene TRBV6-1; 14 bases are shared with TRBD2. J gave up 9 bases and V 7 bases, and 5 bases lay outside the gene matches. The germline V gene has CDR1 MNHNS and CDR2 SASEGT. The CDR3 is 14 residues long. The CDR3 is CASIGLAGGGEQFF. For the CDR3, the DNA is TGTGCCAGCATTGGACTAGCGGGGGGTGGTGAGCAGTTCTTC.

The V call is TRBV5-1, the J call TRBJ2-7; 7 positions match TRBD1. The trim removed 5 bases at V and 3 bases at J, leaving 5 bases unmatched. The CDR3 loop spans 13 amino acids. The germline V gene encodes CDR1 SGHRS and CDR2 YFSETQ. CDR3 amino acids: CASSRDRLYEQYF. Written as DNA, the CDR3 is TGCGCCAGCAGTCGGGACAGACTCTACGAGCAGTACTTC.

The chain uses TRBV9 and TRBJ2-7; 10 bases map to TRBD1. There are 12 residues in the CDR3. Looked up from germline, CDR1 is SGDLS and CDR2 is YYNGEE. The ends lost 3 bases at V and 8 bases at J; junction bases unmatched: 2. The CDR3 bases are TGTGCCAGCAGCGCGGGACAGGGGAAGCAGTACTTC. This translates into CASSAGQGKQYF.

The sample holds a few counts of this clone. The V call is TRBV7-8, the J call TRBJ2-7, with D maybe TRBD2 (6 bases). The germline gives CDR1 SGHVS, CDR2 FQNEAQ. This CDR3 contains 12 residues. Between the trimmed V and J ends, which lost 3 bases and 6 bases, there was a span of 9 bases. The CDR3 nucleotides are TGTGCCAGCAGCTTGGGACTTCTCGAGCAGTACTTC. Translated: CASSLGLLEQYF. Full variable domain (rest looked up from reference TRBV7-8 and TRBJ2-7): GAGVSQSPRYKVAKRGQDVALRCDPISGHVSLFWYQQALGQGPEFLTYFQNEAQLDKSGLPSDRFFAERPEGSVSTLKIQRTQQEDSAVYLCASSLGLLEQYFGPGTRLTVT.

The chain recombines TRBV30 with TRBJ2-5; TRBD2 matches at 11 bases. Matching the DNA end better, TRBJ2-7 makes the J call doubtful. The germline gives CDR1 GTSNPN, CDR2 SVGIG (reference sequence). The CDR3 is 15 amino acids. This CDR3 reads CAWSTGLAASYEQYF. CDR3 nucleotides: TGTGCCTGGAGTACGGGACTAGCGGCTTCCTACGAGCAGTACTTC.